The clone carrying this T cell receptor (beta chain) came up once. The antigen remains undetermined. The CDR3 runs to 17 residues. V was cut by 1 base and J by 4 bases, with 20 bases left in between. Germline CDR1 reads SGHKS; CDR2 reads YYEKEE (reference sequence). An overlapping HIV-1 Gag peptide pool stimulated these cells at 0.75 to 1 ug/peptide/mL. CD4+ T cells upregulating both CD40 ligand and CD69 were sorted as responding cells. These HIV-1-infected adults initiated suppressive ART in chronic infection. For approximately 20 hours, CD8-depleted PBMCs received anti-CD28/CD49d costimulation, a CD40-blocking antibody and enfuvirtide. The libraries were made with immunoSEQ version 4 in survey mode. This table comes from immunoSEQ multiplex PCR, and its TCRdb copy is limited to in-frame clones, with some not included. This sample has roughly 25,000 clones, with 74% found just once. The sample originates from a study of persistence of HIV-infected CD4 T cells.

Study findings and constraints: TCRbeta richness was lower in CMV- and Gag-responding cells than in anti-CD3/anti-CD28-responding cells.

The receptor's source is an adult man with HIV who was CMV-seropositive. The rearrangement links TRBV5-5 to TRBJ1-2, with D unclear. The source material was CD4+ T cells sorted from PBMCs after roughly 19-hour stimulation, sampled from a patient who received antiretroviral therapy. The CDR3: CASSLRRVQMGGYGYTF. Written as DNA, the CDR3 is TGTGCCAGCAGCTTGCGGAGGGTTCAGATGGGTGGCTATGGCTACACCTTC.